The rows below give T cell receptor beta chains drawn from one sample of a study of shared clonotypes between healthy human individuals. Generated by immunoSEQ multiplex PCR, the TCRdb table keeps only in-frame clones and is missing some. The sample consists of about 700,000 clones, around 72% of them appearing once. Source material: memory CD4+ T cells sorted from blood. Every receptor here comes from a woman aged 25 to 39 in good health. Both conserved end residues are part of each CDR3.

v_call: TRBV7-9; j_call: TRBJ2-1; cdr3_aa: CASSQANEQFF
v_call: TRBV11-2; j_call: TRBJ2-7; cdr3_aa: CASSLGQGGYEQYF
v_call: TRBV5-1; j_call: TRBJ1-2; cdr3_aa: CASSSGTGLNYGYTF
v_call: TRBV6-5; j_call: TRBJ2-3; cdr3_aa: CASSPGGAGGDTQYF
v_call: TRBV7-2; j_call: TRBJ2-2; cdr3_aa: CASSFQGGTGELFF
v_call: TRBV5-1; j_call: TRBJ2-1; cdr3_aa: CASSLVSGAYNEQFF
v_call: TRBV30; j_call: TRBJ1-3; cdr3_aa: CAWSQAGNTIYF
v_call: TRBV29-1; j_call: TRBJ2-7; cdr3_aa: CSVEGGGQGGDEQYF
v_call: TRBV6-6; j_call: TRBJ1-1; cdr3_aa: CASNNRRGESNTEAFF
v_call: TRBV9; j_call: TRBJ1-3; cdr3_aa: CASSVESGNTIYF
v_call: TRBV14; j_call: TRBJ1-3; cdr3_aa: CASSRWTAGGNTIYF
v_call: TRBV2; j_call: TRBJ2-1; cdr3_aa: CASGKLASYNEQFF
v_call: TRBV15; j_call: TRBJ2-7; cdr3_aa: CATSRDLANRREQYF
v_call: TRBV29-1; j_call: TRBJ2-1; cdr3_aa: CSAGPGLGNEQFF
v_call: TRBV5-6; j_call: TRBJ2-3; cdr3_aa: CASSRTSTDTQYF
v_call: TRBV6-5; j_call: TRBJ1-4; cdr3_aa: CASSYGTLQSEKLFF
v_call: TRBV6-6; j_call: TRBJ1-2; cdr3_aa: CASSTDRTYGYTF
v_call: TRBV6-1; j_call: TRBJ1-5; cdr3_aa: CASSESRDRHNQPQHF
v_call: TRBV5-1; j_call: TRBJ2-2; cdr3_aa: CASFQGWGGELFF
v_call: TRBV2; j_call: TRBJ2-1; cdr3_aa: CASSEGFLALRKYNEQFF
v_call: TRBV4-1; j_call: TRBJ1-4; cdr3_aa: CASTHPWNNEKLFF
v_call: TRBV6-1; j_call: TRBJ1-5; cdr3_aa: CASSEQGGNQPQHF
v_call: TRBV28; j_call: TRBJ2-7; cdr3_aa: CASSIKGSSYEQYF
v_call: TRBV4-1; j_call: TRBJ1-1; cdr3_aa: CASSRTGKGTEAFF
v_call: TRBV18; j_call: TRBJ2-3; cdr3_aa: CASSPPYLQAGITDTQYF
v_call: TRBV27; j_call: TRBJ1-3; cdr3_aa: CASSKSGGNTIYF
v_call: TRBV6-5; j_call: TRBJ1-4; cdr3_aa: CASSLNRAPNEKLFF
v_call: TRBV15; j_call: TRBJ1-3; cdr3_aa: CATSRRAGTAALTGLDTIYF
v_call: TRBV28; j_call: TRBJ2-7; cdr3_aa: CASSLSDRMAYEQYF
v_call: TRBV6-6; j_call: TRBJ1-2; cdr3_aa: CASRYSENYGYTF
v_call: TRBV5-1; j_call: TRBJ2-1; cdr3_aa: CASNEKTGADEQFF
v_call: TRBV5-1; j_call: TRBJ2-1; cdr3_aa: CASKDTSSKNEQFF
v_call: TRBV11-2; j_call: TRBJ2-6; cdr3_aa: CASSLDLSGANVLTF
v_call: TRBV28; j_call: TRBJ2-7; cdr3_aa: CASSPRTSSYEQYF
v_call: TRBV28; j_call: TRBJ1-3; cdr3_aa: CASSRAGTGLFGNTIYF
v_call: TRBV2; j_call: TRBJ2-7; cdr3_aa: CASSTQGAPTYEQYF
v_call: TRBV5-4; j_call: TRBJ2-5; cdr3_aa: CASSPGGKETQYF
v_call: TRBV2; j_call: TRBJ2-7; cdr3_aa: CASRPESYEQYF
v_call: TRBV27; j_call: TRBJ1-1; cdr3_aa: CASKILGQNTEAFF
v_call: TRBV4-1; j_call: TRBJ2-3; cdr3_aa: CASSHHGTSGASSTDTQYF
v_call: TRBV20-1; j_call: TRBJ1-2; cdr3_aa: CSASNNYGYTF
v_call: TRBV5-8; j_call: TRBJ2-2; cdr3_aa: CASSRNNRGTGELFF
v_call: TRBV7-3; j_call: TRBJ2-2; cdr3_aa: CASSRGTAPGELFF
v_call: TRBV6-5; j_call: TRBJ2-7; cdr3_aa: CASTSTGESYEQYF
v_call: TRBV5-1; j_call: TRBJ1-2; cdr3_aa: CASSDDRVHGYTF
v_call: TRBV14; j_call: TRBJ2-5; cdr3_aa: CASSQTQDSRPETQYF
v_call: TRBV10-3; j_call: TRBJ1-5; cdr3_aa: CAIASDNSNQPQHF
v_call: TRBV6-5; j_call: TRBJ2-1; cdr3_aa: CASSYHDTYNEQFF
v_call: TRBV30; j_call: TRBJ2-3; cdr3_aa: CAWDRGSRDTQYF
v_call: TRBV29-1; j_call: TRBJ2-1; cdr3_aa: CSVRPGGSYNEQFF
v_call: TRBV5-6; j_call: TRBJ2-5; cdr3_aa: CASSLRAREETQYF
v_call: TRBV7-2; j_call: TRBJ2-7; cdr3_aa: CASSTSALAGVEQYF
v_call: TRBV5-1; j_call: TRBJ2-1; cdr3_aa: CASSLGDRDLGEQFF
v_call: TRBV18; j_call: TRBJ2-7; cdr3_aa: CASSQLGRETGEQYF
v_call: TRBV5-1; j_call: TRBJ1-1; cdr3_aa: CASSLDPAGQLMNTEAFF
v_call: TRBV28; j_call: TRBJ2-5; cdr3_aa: CASSTAGTGRETQYF
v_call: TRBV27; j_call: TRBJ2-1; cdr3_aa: CASSLGDGDEQFF